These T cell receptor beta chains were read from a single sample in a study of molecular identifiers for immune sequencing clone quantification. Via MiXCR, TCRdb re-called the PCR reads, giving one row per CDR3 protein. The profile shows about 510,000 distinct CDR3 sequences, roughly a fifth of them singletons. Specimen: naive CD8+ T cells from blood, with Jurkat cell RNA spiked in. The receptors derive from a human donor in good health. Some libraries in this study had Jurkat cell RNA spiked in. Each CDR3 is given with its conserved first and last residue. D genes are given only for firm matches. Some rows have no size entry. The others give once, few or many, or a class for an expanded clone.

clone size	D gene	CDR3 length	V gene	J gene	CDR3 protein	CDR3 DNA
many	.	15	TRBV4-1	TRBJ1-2	CASSQGMGQDYGYTF	TGCGCCAGCAGCCAAGGAATGGGGCAGGACTATGGCTACACCTTC
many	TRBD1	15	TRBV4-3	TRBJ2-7	CASSQGQGVAYEQYF	TGCGCCAGCAGCCAAGGTCAGGGGGTTGCCTACGAGCAGTACTTC
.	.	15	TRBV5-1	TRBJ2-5	CASILSPAYLETQYF	TGCGCCAGCATTCTTTCCCCGGCTTACCTAGAGACCCAGTACTTC
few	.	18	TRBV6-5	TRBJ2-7	CASSQPLPGEGARYEQYF	TGTGCCAGCAGTCAACCTCTACCCGGGGAGGGGGCACGGTACGAGCAGTACTTC
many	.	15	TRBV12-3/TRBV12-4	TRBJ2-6	CASSLTTSGANVLTF	TGTGCCAGCAGTTTAACGACGTCTGGGGCCAACGTCCTGACTTTC
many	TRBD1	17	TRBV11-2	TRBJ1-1	CASSLARGQGKNTEAFF	TGTGCCAGCAGCTTAGCGCGGGGACAGGGAAAGAACACTGAAGCTTTCTTT
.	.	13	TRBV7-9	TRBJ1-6	CASSLAWDSPLHF	TGTGCCAGCAGCTTAGCATGGGATTCACCCCTCCACTTT
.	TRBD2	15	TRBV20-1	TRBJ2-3	CSARDLSGGTDTQYF	TGCAGTGCTAGAGATTTGAGCGGGGGCACAGATACGCAGTATTTT
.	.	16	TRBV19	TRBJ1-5	CASSIGSRGSDQPQHF	TGTGCCAGTAGTATAGGCTCAAGGGGAAGCGATCAGCCCCAGCATTTT
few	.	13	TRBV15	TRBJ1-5	CATAPWGNQPQHF	TGTGCCACAGCCCCCTGGGGCAATCAGCCCCAGCATTTT
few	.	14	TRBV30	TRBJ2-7	CAWSVGGASYEQYF	TGTGCCTGGAGTGTAGGGGGGGCCTCCTACGAGCAGTACTTC
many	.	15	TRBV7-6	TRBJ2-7	CASSLYRDGLGEQYF	TGTGCCAGCAGCTTATACAGGGACGGGCTGGGGGAGCAGTACTTC
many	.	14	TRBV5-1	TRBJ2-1	CASSFMGPEDEQFF	TGCGCCAGCAGCTTCATGGGACCCGAGGATGAGCAGTTCTTC
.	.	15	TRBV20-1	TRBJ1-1	CSATGGGRSNTEAFF	TGCAGTGCTACGGGGGGAGGCCGTTCGAACACTGAAGCTTTCTTT
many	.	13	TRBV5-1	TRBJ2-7	CASSPDSSYEQYF	TGTGCCAGCAGCCCGGACAGTTCCTACGAGCAGTACTTC
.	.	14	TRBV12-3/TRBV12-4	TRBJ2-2	CASSLTGLYAELFF	TGTGCCAGCAGTTTAACAGGGTTGTATGCGGAGCTGTTTTTT
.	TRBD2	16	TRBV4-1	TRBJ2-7	CASSQEERGVGYERYF	TGCGCCAGCAGCCAAGAGGAGCGGGGGGTCGGCTACGAGCGGTACTTC
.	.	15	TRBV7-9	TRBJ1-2	CASIPPGLGGNGYTF	TGTGCCAGCATACCCCCGGGCCTCGGCGGGAACGGCTACACCTTC
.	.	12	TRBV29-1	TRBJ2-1	CSVVVDGNEQFF	TGCAGCGTCGTCGTGGACGGGAATGAGCAGTTCTTC
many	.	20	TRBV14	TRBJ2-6	CASSQSSQRTDSSGANVLTF	TGTGCCAGCAGCCAGAGCAGTCAAAGGACGGACAGCTCTGGGGCCAACGTCCTGACTTTC
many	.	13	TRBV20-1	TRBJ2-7	CSARDPGSYEQYF	TGCAGTGCTAGGGATCCGGGGTCCTACGAGCAGTACTTC
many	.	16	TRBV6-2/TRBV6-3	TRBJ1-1	CASSYFIGRMNTEAFF	TGTGCCAGCAGTTACTTTATTGGCAGGATGAACACTGAAGCTTTCTTT
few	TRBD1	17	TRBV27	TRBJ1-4	CASRTGTGGNRNEKLFF	TGTGCCAGCAGAACCGGGACAGGGGGCAATCGAAACGAAAAACTGTTTTTT
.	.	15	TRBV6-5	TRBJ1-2	CASSYASFDNYGYTF	TGTGCCAGCAGTTACGCCAGCTTCGATAACTATGGCTACACCTTC
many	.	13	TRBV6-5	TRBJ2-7	CASSSGSGDEQYF	TGTGCCAGCAGCTCAGGGTCCGGGGACGAGCAGTACTTC
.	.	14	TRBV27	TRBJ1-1	CASNARGLNTEAFF	TGTGCCAGCAACGCCCGGGGTCTGAACACTGAAGCTTTCTTT
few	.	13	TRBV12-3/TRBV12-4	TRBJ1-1	CATGNPSGAQAFF	TGTGCCACCGGTAACCCATCGGGGGCGCAGGCTTTCTTT
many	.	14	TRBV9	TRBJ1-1	CASSSPKGFTEAFF	TGTGCCAGCAGCTCTCCTAAGGGGTTTACTGAAGCTTTCTTT
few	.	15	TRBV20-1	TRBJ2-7	CSARPSQALGYEQYF	TGCAGTGCTCGTCCAAGTCAGGCGTTGGGCTACGAGCAGTACTTC
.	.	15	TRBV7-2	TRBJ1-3	CASSPQGPSGNTIYF	TGTGCCAGCAGCCCCCAGGGGCCGTCTGGAAACACCATATATTTT
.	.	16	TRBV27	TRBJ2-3	CASSVGGLLEGYTQYF	TGTGCCAGCAGTGTGGGTGGACTTCTTGAGGGATATACGCAGTATTTT